A selection of T cell receptor beta chains follows, all from one sample in a study of a mutant IDH1 vaccine in newly diagnosed glioma. Assay used: immunoSEQ multiplex PCR; TCRdb lists only in-frame clones, some missing. This table has roughly 70,000 clones, 80% to 90% appearing once. Source: PBMCs, taken from a glioma patient treated with radiotherapy, temozolomide or both. All receptors come from a man aged 25 to 45 with glioma. Each CDR3 is given with its conserved first and last residue. D genes are given only for firm matches. The size entry is marked missing in some rows and otherwise reads once, few, many or a size class.

-	TRBV6-1	TRBD1	TRBJ2-7	CASSGGDRGLYEQYF	TGTGCCAGCAGTGGTGGGGACAGGGGACTCTACGAGCAGTACTTC
-	TRBV15	TRBD1	TRBJ2-7	CATSRDHGTGLEQYF	TGTGCCACCAGCAGAGATCATGGGACAGGGCTCGAGCAGTACTTC
-	TRBV5-4	TRBD2	TRBJ2-3	CASSIGLAGAGDTQYF	TGTGCCAGCAGCATTGGACTAGCGGGGGCGGGGGATACGCAGTATTTT
-	TRBV5-4	-	TRBJ1-1	CASSLTDEAFF	TGTGCCAGCAGCTTAACTGATGAAGCTTTCTTT
-	TRBV19	-	TRBJ1-2	CASSILGGYGYTF	TGTGCCAGTAGTATTTTAGGCGGCTATGGCTACACCTTC
-	TRBV7-9	-	TRBJ1-1	CASSFLDRIQDPNTEAFF	TGTGCCAGCAGCTTCCTAGACCGTATACAGGACCCGAACACTGAAGCTTTCTTT
-	TRBV4-2	-	TRBJ2-2	CASSQVPGELFF	TGTGCCAGCAGCCAAGTACCCGGGGAGCTGTTTTTT
-	TRBV9	-	TRBJ1-5	CASSVAPDQPQHF	TGTGCCAGCAGCGTAGCTCCAGATCAGCCCCAGCATTTT
-	TRBV6-1	-	TRBJ1-5	CASSEQGFGNQPQHF	TGTGCCAGCAGTGAACAAGGATTTGGGAATCAGCCCCAGCATTTT
-	TRBV7-2	-	TRBJ2-5	CASSSPARPTQETQYF	TGTGCCAGCAGCTCGCCGGCCAGGCCGACACAAGAGACCCAGTACTTC
-	TRBV6-6	-	TRBJ2-7	CASSSIGGVSSYEQYF	TGTGCCAGCAGCTCTATCGGGGGAGTGAGCTCCTACGAGCAGTACTTC
-	TRBV5-8	TRBD2	TRBJ2-2	CASSGGLAGITGELFF	TGTGCCAGCAGCGGAGGACTAGCGGGGATCACCGGGGAGCTGTTTTTT
few	TRBV30	-	TRBJ1-5	CAWSSDSNQPQHF	TGTGCCTGGAGTAGTGATAGCAATCAGCCCCAGCATTTT
-	TRBV28	-	TRBJ1-2	CASSLSRADYGYTF	TGTGCCAGCAGTTTATCAAGGGCGGACTATGGCTACACCTTC
-	TRBV5-1	TRBD2	TRBJ2-1	CASSLERSGGNEQFF	TGCGCCAGCAGCTTGGAGCGGAGCGGGGGAAATGAGCAGTTCTTC
-	TRBV7-8	-	TRBJ1-1	CASSLAPVNTEAFF	TGTGCCAGCAGCTTAGCGCCGGTCAACACTGAAGCTTTCTTT
-	TRBV18	-	TRBJ1-1	CASSPPSGGRTEAFF	TGTGCCAGCTCACCACCGTCCGGGGGGCGAACTGAAGCTTTCTTT
-	TRBV11-2	-	TRBJ1-1	CASSLGPTYEAFF	TGTGCCAGCAGCTTAGGACCAACTTATGAAGCTTTCTTT
few	TRBV6-5	-	TRBJ1-1	CASSYSGMNTEAFF	TGTGCCAGCAGTTACTCAGGCATGAACACTGAAGCTTTCTTT